Listed below are T cell receptor beta chains from one sample, sequenced in a study of T cell responses to AZD1222 COVID-19 vaccine. Assay: immunoSEQ multiplex PCR; the TCRdb copy retains only in-frame clones and omits some. The sample lists about 110,000 clones; approximately 90% were seen once. Material: peripheral blood, obtained on day 0 of MenACWY control vaccination. These receptors were collected from an adult in good health. Each CDR3 is given with its conserved first and last residue. Fields, in order: D gene, clone size, J gene, V gene, CDR3 protein, CDR3 DNA. The D gene is left open where the match is weak. Size is omitted from some rows. Given values are once, few, many or a class for expanded clones.

d_call: -
clone_size: -
j_call: TRBJ2-7
v_call: TRBV28
cdr3_aa: CASRPRGFYEQYF
cdr3_nt: TGTGCCAGCAGGCCCAGGGGATTCTACGAGCAGTACTTC

d_call: TRBD1
clone_size: -
j_call: TRBJ1-2
v_call: TRBV11-2
cdr3_aa: CASSPGTEVYYGYTF
cdr3_nt: TGTGCCAGCAGCCCCGGGACAGAAGTATACTATGGCTACACCTTC

d_call: TRBD2
clone_size: -
j_call: TRBJ2-7
v_call: TRBV11-3
cdr3_aa: CASSPSGGSYEQYF
cdr3_nt: TGTGCCAGCAGCCCTAGCGGTGGGTCCTACGAGCAGTACTTC

d_call: TRBD1
clone_size: -
j_call: TRBJ1-2
v_call: TRBV27
cdr3_aa: CASSSSETGDGYTF
cdr3_nt: TGTGCCAGCAGTTCCTCAGAGACAGGGGATGGCTACACCTTC

d_call: TRBD1
clone_size: -
j_call: TRBJ1-6
v_call: TRBV19
cdr3_aa: CASSMTGNSPLHF
cdr3_nt: TGTGCCAGTAGTATGACAGGGAATTCACCCCTCCACTTT

d_call: TRBD2
clone_size: -
j_call: TRBJ2-7
v_call: TRBV3-1/TRBV3-2
cdr3_aa: CASSQAGLAGAYEQYF
cdr3_nt: TGTGCCAGCAGCCAAGCTGGACTAGCGGGAGCCTACGAGCAGTACTTC

d_call: TRBD1
clone_size: -
j_call: TRBJ1-2
v_call: TRBV30
cdr3_aa: CAWRGQGYGYTF
cdr3_nt: TGTGCCTGGAGGGGACAGGGCTATGGCTACACCTTC

d_call: TRBD1
clone_size: -
j_call: TRBJ1-2
v_call: TRBV15
cdr3_aa: CATSTPDRGVGYTF
cdr3_nt: TGTGCCACCAGCACCCCGGACAGGGGAGTAGGCTACACCTTC

d_call: -
clone_size: -
j_call: TRBJ1-3
v_call: TRBV4-1
cdr3_aa: CASSQGAVPGRMIRNTIYF
cdr3_nt: TGCGCCAGCAGCCAAGGAGCGGTTCCCGGCCGAATGATTCGAAACACCATATATTTT

d_call: TRBD1
clone_size: -
j_call: TRBJ1-4
v_call: TRBV3-1/TRBV3-2
cdr3_aa: CASSLGQRNEKLFF
cdr3_nt: TGTGCCAGCAGCCTGGGACAGAGAAATGAAAAACTGTTTTTT

d_call: TRBD2
clone_size: -
j_call: TRBJ2-7
v_call: TRBV24-1
cdr3_aa: CATSDASGGVSYEQYF
cdr3_nt: TGTGCCACCAGTGATGCTAGCGGGGGTGTGTCCTACGAGCAGTACTTC

d_call: -
clone_size: -
j_call: TRBJ2-1
v_call: TRBV4-2
cdr3_aa: CASSPEREPYNEQFF
cdr3_nt: TGTGCCAGCAGCCCAGAGAGGGAGCCGTACAATGAGCAGTTCTTC

d_call: TRBD1
clone_size: few
j_call: TRBJ2-1
v_call: TRBV5-1
cdr3_aa: CASSFGQGNEQFF
cdr3_nt: TGCGCCAGCAGCTTCGGACAGGGTAATGAGCAGTTCTTC

d_call: -
clone_size: few
j_call: TRBJ2-7
v_call: TRBV14
cdr3_aa: CASNRVGGYEQYF
cdr3_nt: TGTGCCAGCAACCGAGTAGGGGGCTACGAGCAGTACTTC

d_call: -
clone_size: once
j_call: TRBJ2-2
v_call: TRBV19
cdr3_aa: CASSTTYTGELFF
cdr3_nt: TGTGCCAGTAGTACCACATACACCGGGGAGCTGTTTTTT

d_call: -
clone_size: -
j_call: TRBJ1-1
v_call: TRBV7-9
cdr3_aa: CASSVGRMNTEAFF
cdr3_nt: TGTGCCAGCAGCGTCGGACGGATGAACACTGAAGCTTTCTTT

d_call: -
clone_size: -
j_call: TRBJ1-2
v_call: TRBV10-3
cdr3_aa: CAARRGNYGYTF
cdr3_nt: TGTGCCGCCCGTAGGGGGAACTATGGCTACACCTTC

d_call: TRBD2
clone_size: -
j_call: TRBJ2-7
v_call: TRBV6-5
cdr3_aa: CASSFMRGTSYEQYF
cdr3_nt: TGTGCCAGCAGTTTCATGAGAGGGACTAGCTACGAGCAGTACTTC

d_call: TRBD1
clone_size: -
j_call: TRBJ2-1
v_call: TRBV15
cdr3_aa: CATSRGTGKYNEQFF
cdr3_nt: TGTGCCACCAGCAGAGGGACAGGAAAATACAATGAGCAGTTCTTC

d_call: -
clone_size: -
j_call: TRBJ2-7
v_call: TRBV28
cdr3_aa: CASTLSGTLSYEQYF
cdr3_nt: TGTGCCAGCACCCTATCCGGGACTCTCTCCTACGAGCAGTACTTC

d_call: -
clone_size: -
j_call: TRBJ2-5
v_call: TRBV21-1
cdr3_aa: CASTTGMTRASQETQYF
cdr3_nt: TGTGCCAGCACAACGGGGATGACACGGGCGTCTCAAGAGACCCAGTACTTC

d_call: TRBD1
clone_size: -
j_call: TRBJ1-4
v_call: TRBV6-5
cdr3_aa: CASIMMTGMGEKLFF
cdr3_nt: TGTGCCAGCATCATGATGACAGGGATGGGCGAAAAACTGTTTTTT

d_call: -
clone_size: -
j_call: TRBJ2-7
v_call: TRBV6-1
cdr3_aa: CASSEVSYEQYF
cdr3_nt: TGTGCCAGCAGTGAAGTGTCCTACGAGCAGTACTTC

d_call: TRBD1
clone_size: -
j_call: TRBJ1-6
v_call: TRBV7-9
cdr3_aa: CASSMTGDSSPLHF
cdr3_nt: TGTGCCAGCAGCATGACAGGGGATTCCTCACCCCTCCACTTT

d_call: -
clone_size: -
j_call: TRBJ1-5
v_call: TRBV19
cdr3_aa: CASSMGDGYKPQHF
cdr3_nt: TGTGCCAGTAGTATGGGGGACGGGTATAAGCCCCAGCATTTT

d_call: TRBD1
clone_size: -
j_call: TRBJ1-2
v_call: TRBV20-1
cdr3_aa: CSASGQDYGYTF
cdr3_nt: TGCAGTGCTAGTGGACAGGATTATGGCTACACCTTC

d_call: -
clone_size: -
j_call: TRBJ2-3
v_call: TRBV27
cdr3_aa: CASSLKGGGPTDTQYF
cdr3_nt: TGTGCCAGCTCCCTGAAAGGCGGGGGCCCTACAGATACGCAGTATTTT

d_call: -
clone_size: -
j_call: TRBJ2-1
v_call: TRBV9
cdr3_aa: CASSAPQGRNEQFF
cdr3_nt: TGTGCCAGCAGCGCCCCACAAGGCCGCAATGAGCAGTTCTTC

d_call: -
clone_size: -
j_call: TRBJ1-1
v_call: TRBV5-5
cdr3_aa: CASSLVPGDTEAFF
cdr3_nt: TGTGCCAGCAGCTTGGTACCAGGGGATACTGAAGCTTTCTTT

d_call: -
clone_size: -
j_call: TRBJ1-3
v_call: TRBV28
cdr3_aa: CASSLGGRGNTIYF
cdr3_nt: TGTGCCAGCAGTTTAGGGGGGCGAGGAAACACCATATATTTT

d_call: -
clone_size: -
j_call: TRBJ1-1
v_call: TRBV28
cdr3_aa: CASTPYRETEAFF
cdr3_nt: TGTGCCAGCACCCCGTACCGGGAGACTGAAGCTTTCTTT

d_call: TRBD2
clone_size: -
j_call: TRBJ2-1
v_call: TRBV7-2
cdr3_aa: CASSGRLANEQFF
cdr3_nt: TGTGCCAGCAGCGGACGACTAGCTAATGAGCAGTTCTTC

d_call: -
clone_size: -
j_call: TRBJ1-2
v_call: TRBV4-3
cdr3_aa: CASRGSREDGYTF
cdr3_nt: TGCGCCAGTCGGGGCTCCCGGGAGGATGGCTACACCTTC

d_call: TRBD2
clone_size: -
j_call: TRBJ2-7
v_call: TRBV19
cdr3_aa: CASSPGLAGVYEQYF
cdr3_nt: TGTGCCAGTAGTCCTGGACTAGCGGGGGTATACGAGCAGTACTTC

d_call: TRBD1
clone_size: -
j_call: TRBJ2-7
v_call: TRBV11-2
cdr3_aa: CASSPRTGEHEQYF
cdr3_nt: TGTGCCAGCAGCCCACGGACAGGGGAGCACGAGCAGTACTTC

d_call: -
clone_size: -
j_call: TRBJ1-3
v_call: TRBV19
cdr3_aa: CASSIGAKLFSGNTIYF
cdr3_nt: TGTGCCAGTAGTATAGGTGCCAAGTTATTCTCTGGAAACACCATATATTTT

d_call: -
clone_size: -
j_call: TRBJ2-3
v_call: TRBV5-1
cdr3_aa: CASNEGQYGTDTQYF
cdr3_nt: TGCGCCAGCAATGAGGGTCAATATGGCACAGATACGCAGTATTTT

d_call: TRBD2
clone_size: -
j_call: TRBJ2-3
v_call: TRBV29-1
cdr3_aa: CSVEWGGGTDTQYF
cdr3_nt: TGCAGCGTTGAATGGGGCGGGGGGACAGATACGCAGTATTTT

d_call: -
clone_size: -
j_call: TRBJ1-4
v_call: TRBV27
cdr3_aa: CASSLNLGSEKLFF
cdr3_nt: TGTGCCAGCAGTTTAAACCTAGGTAGTGAAAAACTGTTTTTT

d_call: -
clone_size: -
j_call: TRBJ2-5
v_call: TRBV3-1/TRBV3-2
cdr3_aa: CASNPEVGEAQETQYF
cdr3_nt: TGTGCCAGCAACCCGGAAGTAGGGGAGGCCCAAGAGACCCAGTACTTC

d_call: TRBD1
clone_size: -
j_call: TRBJ1-2
v_call: TRBV30
cdr3_aa: CAWTRPGQGNYGYTF
cdr3_nt: TGTGCTTGGACCCGTCCGGGACAGGGAAACTATGGCTACACCTTC

d_call: -
clone_size: -
j_call: TRBJ1-6
v_call: TRBV5-5
cdr3_aa: CASRISGLNSPLHF
cdr3_nt: TGTGCCAGCAGGATTTCGGGGCTTAATTCACCCCTCCACTTT

d_call: -
clone_size: -
j_call: TRBJ2-7
v_call: TRBV7-2
cdr3_aa: CASSLGGGTVPYEQYF
cdr3_nt: TGTGCCAGCAGCTTAGGTGGGGGGACAGTCCCCTACGAGCAGTACTTC

d_call: -
clone_size: once
j_call: TRBJ1-1
v_call: TRBV3-1/TRBV3-2
cdr3_aa: CASSQLPRQDLRNTEAFF
cdr3_nt: TGTGCCAGCAGCCAACTCCCGAGACAGGACCTGCGGAACACTGAAGCTTTCTTT

d_call: -
clone_size: -
j_call: TRBJ2-3
v_call: TRBV24-1
cdr3_aa: CATSDPQGTDTQYF
cdr3_nt: TGTGCCACCAGTGACCCCCAGGGCACAGATACGCAGTATTTT

d_call: TRBD1
clone_size: -
j_call: TRBJ1-4
v_call: TRBV7-9
cdr3_aa: CASSLDRNEKLFF
cdr3_nt: TGTGCCAGCAGCCTGGACAGGAATGAAAAACTGTTTTTT

d_call: TRBD1
clone_size: -
j_call: TRBJ1-4
v_call: TRBV7-9
cdr3_aa: CASSPGTGVEKLFF
cdr3_nt: TGTGCCAGCAGTCCCGGGACAGGGGTTGAAAAACTGTTTTTT

d_call: -
clone_size: few
j_call: TRBJ1-2
v_call: TRBV6-4
cdr3_aa: CASSAGTTYGYTF
cdr3_nt: TGTGCCAGCAGCGCCGGGACAACCTATGGCTACACCTTC

d_call: TRBD1
clone_size: -
j_call: TRBJ2-2
v_call: TRBV10-3
cdr3_aa: CAISGQGNTGELFF
cdr3_nt: TGTGCCATCAGTGGACAGGGAAACACCGGGGAGCTGTTTTTT

d_call: -
clone_size: -
j_call: TRBJ1-1
v_call: TRBV19
cdr3_aa: CASNSGLNTEAFF
cdr3_nt: TGTGCCAGTAATTCAGGGTTGAACACTGAAGCTTTCTTT

d_call: -
clone_size: -
j_call: TRBJ1-4
v_call: TRBV9
cdr3_aa: CASSGTGTLRQEKLFF
cdr3_nt: TGTGCCAGCAGCGGAACCGGGACTTTAAGACAGGAAAAACTGTTTTTT

d_call: -
clone_size: -
j_call: TRBJ1-1
v_call: TRBV30
cdr3_aa: CGSAGNTEAFF
cdr3_nt: TGTGGGTCGGCGGGCAACACTGAAGCTTTCTTT

d_call: -
clone_size: -
j_call: TRBJ2-7
v_call: TRBV13
cdr3_aa: CASSFTGSPYEQYF
cdr3_nt: TGTGCCAGCAGCTTCACGGGCTCTCCCTACGAGCAGTACTTC

d_call: -
clone_size: -
j_call: TRBJ1-2
v_call: TRBV3-1/TRBV3-2
cdr3_aa: CASSQVDSPYGYTF
cdr3_nt: TGTGCCAGCAGCCAGGTTGACAGCCCGTATGGCTACACCTTC